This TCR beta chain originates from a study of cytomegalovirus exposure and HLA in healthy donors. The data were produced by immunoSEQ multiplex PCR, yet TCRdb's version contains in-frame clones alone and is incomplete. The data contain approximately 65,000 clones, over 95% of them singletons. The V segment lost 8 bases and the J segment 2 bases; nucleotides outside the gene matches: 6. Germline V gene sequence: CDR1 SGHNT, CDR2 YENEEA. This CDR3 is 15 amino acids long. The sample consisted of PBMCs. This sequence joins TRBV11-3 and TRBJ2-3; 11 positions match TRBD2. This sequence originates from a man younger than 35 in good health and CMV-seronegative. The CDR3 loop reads CASSLAGGPTDTQYF. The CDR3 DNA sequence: TGTGCCAGCTCATTAGCGGGAGGGCCCACAGATACGCAGTATTTT.